The next 20 T cell receptor beta chains were all read from a single sample in a study of shared clonotypes between healthy human individuals. The assay was immunoSEQ multiplex PCR, and TCRdb's table has in-frame clones only and misses some. The sample yields around 980,000 clones, 75% to 80% seen once. What was sequenced was memory CD4+ T cells from PBMCs. As to subset: CD45RA-negative fraction. Receptor source: a young man in good health. Some clones in this sample may be carry-over from other donors' samples.

V is TRBV2 and J is TRBJ2-2; 8 bases are shared with TRBD1. The germline V gene encodes CDR1 SNHLY and CDR2 FYNNEI. Trimming took 8 bases from V and 7 from J; bases not matched to a gene: 9. The CDR3 length is 14 residues. The CDR3 coding sequence is TGTGCCAGCGTCCAGGGGGCGATGTACGGGGAGCTGTTTTTT. It specifies CASVQGAMYGELFF.

V gene TRBV10-3 combines with J gene TRBJ1-3, with unresolved D. Trimming took off 8 bases at V and 3 bases at J, with 8 bases between the two ends. CDR1 is ENHRY and CDR2 is SYGVKD in the germline V gene. This CDR3 contains 12 residues. The CDR3 sequence: CAIGGFGNTIYF. CDR3 nucleotides: TGTGCCATCGGTGGGTTTGGAAACACCATATATTTT.

The J gene is TRBJ2-1, the V gene TRBV28, with 8 bases lining up with TRBD2. Germline V gene data show CDR1 as MDHEN and CDR2 as SYDVKM. V trimming: 6 bases; J trimming: 2 bases; junction bases outside the gene matches: 6. This CDR3 contains 15 residues. CDR3 coding DNA: TGTGCCAGCAGATCCCAGCGGGAGCCCTACAATGAGCAGTTCTTC. Translating it yields CASRSQREPYNEQFF.

The rearrangement uses TRBV2 and TRBJ1-2; D unresolved. This CDR3 is 14 amino acids long. CDR1 and CDR2 (germline): SNHLY, FYNNEI. V was clipped by 6 bases and J by 8 bases, with 19 bases between them. The CDR3 protein is CASSPRSLEGGYTF. CDR3 bases: TGTGCCAGCAGCCCCCGATCCCTGGAGGGCGGCTACACCTTC.

J is TRBJ1-3 and V is TRBV15, with D perhaps TRBD1 (5 bases). There are 15 residues in the CDR3. CDR1 and CDR2 from the germline V gene are LNHNV and YYDKDF (reference sequence). Deletions cut 3 bases from V and 4 bases from J, with 13 bases between. CDR3 in DNA: TGTGCCACCAGCAGCGGGACGATGAGGGGAAACACCATATATTTT. Translated, it gives CATSSGTMRGNTIYF.

Concerning this clone itself: The sample holds other DNA sequences that translate to the same CDR3. V and J are TRBV9 and TRBJ2-5; D could derive from TRBD1 or TRBD2 (6 bases each). Germline CDR1 and CDR2: SGDLS and YYNGEE. V was pared by 2 bases and J by 4 bases, with 9 bases between. The CDR3 has 13 residues. CDR3 sequence reads: CASSVRGLETQYF. The CDR3 bases are TGTGCCAGCAGCGTTCGGGGGCTAGAGACCCAGTACTTC.

V and J are TRBV5-1 and TRBJ2-7; 10 positions match TRBD2. Trimming at V came to 4 bases and at J to 0 bases, leaving 10 bases not matched to a gene. The CDR3 length is 17 residues. Germline V lookup: CDR1 SGHRS, CDR2 YFSETQ. The CDR3 here is CASSPLGTSVSSYEQYF. The CDR3 DNA sequence: TGCGCCAGCAGCCCCCTAGGGACTAGCGTTAGCTCCTACGAGCAGTACTTC.

V gene TRBV7-9 combines with J gene TRBJ1-2, with no clear D. The CDR3 spans 14 residues. Trimming took off 8 bases at V and 2 bases at J, with 15 bases between the two ends. The germline V gene has CDR1 SEHNR and CDR2 FQNEAQ (reference sequence). The CDR3 nucleotides read TGTGCCAGCGGTCTCTTCGCCAGCAACTATGGCTACACCTTC. Translation: CASGLFASNYGYTF.

This chain connects TRBV28 to TRBJ2-2; 10 nucleotides line up with TRBD1. V shed 6 bases and J 6 bases; nucleotides not matched to a gene: 7. The germline V gene encodes CDR1 MDHEN and CDR2 SYDVKM. The CDR3 runs 15 residues. This CDR3 reads CASRLTGTGAGELFF. For the CDR3, the DNA is TGTGCCAGCAGACTCACCGGGACAGGGGCCGGGGAGCTGTTTTTT.

The genes are TRBV6-1 and TRBJ2-1; 8 bases are a match to TRBD2. V dropped 7 bases and J dropped 6; count of bases not matched to a gene: 11. The CDR3 covers 15 residues. Germline V gives CDR1 MNHNS, CDR2 SASEGT. This CDR3 reads CASTDGSSGRNEQFF. CDR3 nucleotide sequence: TGTGCCAGCACCGATGGTTCTAGCGGGCGCAATGAGCAGTTCTTC.

The V call is TRBV28, the J call TRBJ2-4; TRBD2 is a possible D gene (6 bases). The V gene lost 6 bases and the J gene lost 4 bases, with 19 bases spanning the gap. This CDR3 has 16 amino acids. Per germline, CDR1 MDHEN and CDR2 SYDVKM. The CDR3, as DNA: TGTGCCAGCAGCCGCCAAGACGGGGGATCGAAAAACATTCAGTACTTC. It codes for CASSRQDGGSKNIQYF.

The genes are TRBV15 and TRBJ2-5, with TRBD1 identical over 7 bases. This CDR3 spans 16 amino acids. With V trimmed by 1 base and J by 4 bases, 9 bases remained unmatched. The germline CDR1 and CDR2 sequences are LNHNV and YYDKDF (reference sequence). Here the CDR3 reads CATSRAPDRAGETQYF. The CDR3 nucleotides are TGTGCCACCAGCAGAGCTCCAGACAGGGCTGGAGAGACCCAGTACTTC.

The rearrangement uses TRBV19 and TRBJ2-2, with TRBD2 as a possible D gene (6 bases). The germline V gene has CDR1 LNHDA and CDR2 SQIVND (reference sequence). The CDR3 sequence is 16 residues long. V was shortened by 7 bases and J by 2 bases, with 17 bases between the two germline ends. CDR3 nucleotides: TGTGCCAGTACCTCTCGCCCTAGCGCTAACACCGGGGAGCTGTTTTTT. Amino acids: CASTSRPSANTGELFF.

The chain uses TRBV4-1 and TRBJ2-2; the D gene is possibly TRBD1 (5 bases). The CDR3 length is 14 residues. From germline, CDR1 is MGHRA and CDR2 YSYEKL. V was trimmed by 1 base and J by 6 bases, leaving 9 bases between them. CDR3 residues: CASSQGPRAGELFF. The CDR3 DNA follows: TGCGCCAGCAGCCAAGGGCCCAGGGCCGGGGAGCTGTTTTTT.

This sequence joins TRBV19 and TRBJ2-7; D possibly corresponds to TRBD1 (6 bases). This CDR3 is 15 amino acids long. The germline V and J ends were trimmed by 1 base and 5 bases, with 15 bases remaining between them. Germline assignment: CDR1 LNHDA and CDR2 SQIVND (reference sequence). CDR3 sequence (DNA): TGTGCCAGTAGTATAGCTGCCGGACAGTTAAACGAGCAGTACTTC. Its protein is CASSIAAGQLNEQYF.

Details on this clone: Other DNA sequences in the sample encode the same CDR3. The genes are TRBV7-2 and TRBJ1-5, with D possibly matching TRBD1 (5 bases). The CDR3 is made up of 14 amino acids. Between the trimmed V and J ends, which lost 2 bases and 4 bases, there was a span of 9 bases. Germline CDR1 is SGHTA and CDR2 is FQGNSA. CDR3 in amino acids: CASSLRQGNQPQHF. CDR3 bases: TGTGCCAGCAGCTTAAGGCAGGGAAATCAGCCCCAGCATTTT.

The chain has TRBV19 and TRBJ2-1, with 11 bases that match TRBD1. The CDR3 covers 15 residues. The germline V gene has CDR1 LNHDA and CDR2 SQIVND (reference sequence). After removal of 5 bases from V and 7 bases from J, the junction contained 7 bases not matched to a gene. The CDR3 DNA is TGTGCCAGTAGTCCCTGGACAGGGGGCTTAAATGAGCAGTTCTTC. Its protein product is CASSPWTGGLNEQFF. Filled out from reference TRBV19 and TRBJ2-1, the complete variable domain reads DGGITQSPKYLFRKEGQNVTLSCEQNLNHDAMYWYRQDPGQGLRLIYYSQIVNDFQKGDIAEGYSVSREKKESFPLTVTSAQKNPTAFYLCASSPWTGGLNEQFFGPGTRLTVL.

Of note for this clone: A much larger clonotype is one base distant, so this may be a read error. The chain joins TRBV27 to TRBJ1-5, with D unclear. Per germline, CDR1 MNHEY and CDR2 SMNVEV (reference sequence). The CDR3 runs 12 residues. The ends were cut back, 3 bases at V and 3 bases at J, with 3 bases in the middle. The CDR3 sequence: CASSFINQPQHF. In nucleotides, the CDR3 is TGTGCCAGCAGTTTCATCAATCAGCCCCAGCATTTT.

J is TRBJ2-3 and V is TRBV28; 7 bases agree with TRBD1. Germline V gives CDR1 MDHEN, CDR2 SYDVKM. The junction had 2 bases not matched to a gene; V was cut back by 2 bases and J by 0 bases. The CDR3 runs 15 residues. The CDR3 is CASSLTGASTDTQYF. For the CDR3, the DNA is TGTGCCAGCAGTTTAACAGGGGCAAGCACAGATACGCAGTATTTT.

This chain uses TRBV18 with TRBJ2-1; D perhaps matches TRBD2 (5 bases). Germline CDR1 is KGHSH and CDR2 is LQKENI. The CDR3 length is 14 residues. V shed 4 bases and J shed 4 bases, with 11 bases lying between them. Here the CDR3 DNA reads TGTGCCAGCTCACAGTCGGGGATTTACAATGAGCAGTTCTTC. Protein product: CASSQSGIYNEQFF.